This TCR beta chain emerged from a study of T cells in localized non-small cell lung cancer. V shed 0 bases and J shed 2 bases, with 5 bases lying between them. CDR1 SGHNT and CDR2 YYREEE come from the germline V gene (reference sequence). The CDR3 covers 13 residues. Sequenced by immunoSEQ multiplex PCR; TCRdb stores in-frame clones only, minus some. The sample yields around 8,000 clones, about 94% seen once. Sample: peripheral blood, taken before any cancer treatment. The V call is TRBV5-4, the J call TRBJ1-1; no definite D call. This TCR was sampled from a woman between 35 and 70 years old with stage I lung adenocarcinoma. Here the CDR3 reads CASSLEENTEAFF. Here the CDR3 DNA reads TGTGCCAGCAGCTTGGAGGAAAACACTGAAGCTTTCTTT.